The subject of this entry is one T cell receptor (beta chain). This specimen comes from a study of blood T cell repertoires in COVID-19. Produced via immunoSEQ multiplex PCR; TCRdb's table is partial and in-frame only. The table includes some 150,000 clones, 85% to 90% detected once. Trimming pared 1 base from V and 1 base from J, leaving 7 bases between. Germline V lookup: CDR1 SGHTA, CDR2 FQGTGA. The CDR3 sequence is 14 residues long. The clonotype comes from a woman aged 25 to 39 with acute COVID-19. The sequencing input was PBMCs or T cells enriched from blood (not recorded which). The chain is built from TRBV7-3 and TRBJ1-1; D is unclear. Here the CDR3 DNA reads TGTGCCAGCAGCTTAAGAGGAACGAACACTGAAGCTTTCTTT. Translating gives CASSLRGTNTEAFF.